The T cell receptor beta chain under discussion was sequenced for a study of blood T cells in healthy people across ages. Study context: For every two T cells, template switching captured about one barcoded beta molecule.

Points on this clonotype: Its antigen remains unidentified.

Combining a sample-barcoded 5' primer with a J-beta primer mix, a second PCR ran for roughly 6 to 11 cycles. TCRdb re-called the 5' RACE reads with MiXCR, one entry per CDR3 protein. The sample lists approximately 1.5 million distinct CDR3 sequences, about 42% seen once, with about 4% in the top ten. Study-level findings and limits: More naive CD4+ cells and higher diversity were found in long-lived than in aged donors. Significant beta diversity loss was already apparent by age approximately 40, declining roughly linearly.

Germline V gene lookup returns CDR1 PRHDT and CDR2 FYEKMQ (reference sequence). CDR3 length: 14 residues. V was pared by 1 base and J by 8 bases, with 14 bases between. Total RNA extracted from each sample amounted to at least 6 micrograms. The receptor was isolated from a woman aged 18-30 years in good health. Sequencing input: blood. The V gene is TRBV13, the J gene TRBJ1-2; no reliable D call. The CDR3 DNA sequence: TGTGCCAGCAGCTTAGCAGCGATCCCGGAAGGCTACACCTTC. Its translation: CASSLAAIPEGYTF.